This T cell receptor beta chain appears in the sequencing data of a study of T cells in Graves' hyperthyroidism and ophthalmopathy. Amplification targeted TCR beta CDR3 regions from RNA transcripts. In the first-round RT-PCR of the TCR CDR3, the HTBI primer set was used. TCRdb re-derived calls from the multiplex PCR reads in MiXCR, one entry per CDR3 protein. The top ten hold around 7% of the sample, which has some 440,000 distinct CDR3 sequences, approximately 14% seen once. CDR3 length: 15 amino acids. From germline, CDR1 is SGHNT and CDR2 YENEEA. V was trimmed by 1 base and J by 3 bases, leaving 10 bases between them.

The chain is built from TRBV11-3 and TRBJ1-5; weak D call: TRBD1 (5 bases). The receptor comes from a young woman with Graves' hyperthyroidism. Sequenced: blood. CDR3 in amino acids: CASSLVGANNQPQHF. As DNA, the CDR3 is TGTGCCAGCAGCTTAGTAGGGGCGAACAATCAGCCCCAGCATTTT.